Listed below are T cell receptor beta chains from one sample, sequenced in a study of naive CD8 T cells in extremely preterm neonates. The repertoire was sequenced with immunoSEQ multiplex PCR; TCRdb's copy has only in-frame clones and lacks some. There are under 6,000 clones in the sample; almost 99% occur only once, and about 0.5% lies in the top ten. The sample taken for sequencing was naive CD8+ T cells from blood. The origin of the receptors is a human donor in good health. The CDR3 runs from the conserved cysteine through the conserved F or W. The D gene is left open where the match is weak. Clone size is stated in some rows and not others, as once, few, many or a class when expanded.

cdr3_length: 13
clone_size: -
v_call: TRBV2
d_call: -
j_call: TRBJ2-5
cdr3_aa: CASSEARKETQYF
cdr3_nt: TGTGCCAGCAGTGAAGCTAGAAAGGAGACCCAGTACTTC

cdr3_length: 15
clone_size: -
v_call: TRBV4-2
d_call: TRBD2
j_call: TRBJ2-2
cdr3_aa: CASSHSGSEAGELFF
cdr3_nt: TGTGCCAGCAGCCATAGCGGGAGCGAAGCTGGGGAGCTGTTTTTT

cdr3_length: 13
clone_size: -
v_call: TRBV5-1
d_call: -
j_call: TRBJ2-7
cdr3_aa: CASSLGDNYEQYF
cdr3_nt: TGCGCCAGCAGCTTGGGGGACAACTACGAGCAGTACTTC

cdr3_length: 17
clone_size: -
v_call: TRBV9
d_call: TRBD1
j_call: TRBJ2-6
cdr3_aa: CASSVADRVSGANVLTF
cdr3_nt: TGTGCCAGCAGCGTAGCCGACAGGGTCTCTGGGGCCAACGTCCTGACTTTC

cdr3_length: 14
clone_size: -
v_call: TRBV27
d_call: -
j_call: TRBJ2-7
cdr3_aa: CASSLGGSPYEQYF
cdr3_nt: TGTGCCAGCAGTTTAGGTGGCAGTCCTTACGAGCAGTACTTC

cdr3_length: 14
clone_size: -
v_call: TRBV19
d_call: -
j_call: TRBJ2-1
cdr3_aa: CASSIQGSYNEQFF
cdr3_nt: TGTGCCAGTAGTATTCAGGGTTCCTACAATGAGCAGTTCTTC

cdr3_length: 20
clone_size: once
v_call: TRBV19
d_call: TRBD2
j_call: TRBJ2-7
cdr3_aa: CASSIKGWGTGRAGSYEQYF
cdr3_nt: TGTGCCAGTAGTATAAAGGGGTGGGGTACCGGGAGGGCGGGCTCCTACGAGCAGTACTTC

cdr3_length: 14
clone_size: -
v_call: TRBV11-2
d_call: -
j_call: TRBJ2-7
cdr3_aa: CASSLAHISYEQYF
cdr3_nt: TGTGCCAGCAGCTTAGCACACATCTCCTACGAGCAGTACTTC

cdr3_length: 15
clone_size: -
v_call: TRBV7-9
d_call: -
j_call: TRBJ2-1
cdr3_aa: CASTLGETGRNEQFF
cdr3_nt: TGTGCCAGCACCCTTGGGGAGACTGGGAGGAATGAGCAGTTCTTC

cdr3_length: 15
clone_size: -
v_call: TRBV27
d_call: TRBD1
j_call: TRBJ2-4
cdr3_aa: CASSRDRGSKNIQYF
cdr3_nt: TGTGCCAGCAGTCGGGACAGGGGGTCCAAAAACATTCAGTACTTC

cdr3_length: 15
clone_size: -
v_call: TRBV12-5
d_call: -
j_call: TRBJ1-2
cdr3_aa: CASALPRGINYGYTF
cdr3_nt: TGTGCTAGTGCCTTGCCCCGGGGGATCAACTATGGCTACACCTTC

cdr3_length: 15
clone_size: -
v_call: TRBV7-9
d_call: -
j_call: TRBJ1-5
cdr3_aa: CASSKGLYSNQPQHF
cdr3_nt: TGTGCCAGCAGCAAGGGACTTTATAGCAATCAGCCCCAGCATTTT

cdr3_length: 14
clone_size: -
v_call: TRBV28
d_call: TRBD1
j_call: TRBJ2-7
cdr3_aa: CASKGTGDSYEQYF
cdr3_nt: TGTGCCAGCAAGGGGACAGGCGATTCCTACGAGCAGTACTTC

cdr3_length: 19
clone_size: -
v_call: TRBV7-9
d_call: TRBD2
j_call: TRBJ2-1
cdr3_aa: CASSWSPGTSGRATAEQFF
cdr3_nt: TGTGCCAGCAGCTGGAGTCCCGGGACTAGCGGGAGGGCCACGGCTGAGCAGTTCTTC

cdr3_length: 13
clone_size: -
v_call: TRBV27
d_call: -
j_call: TRBJ2-1
cdr3_aa: CASSAIPGDEQFF
cdr3_nt: TGTGCCAGCAGTGCAATCCCCGGGGATGAGCAGTTCTTC

cdr3_length: 16
clone_size: -
v_call: TRBV9
d_call: -
j_call: TRBJ2-7
cdr3_aa: CASSAESGLPYYEQYF
cdr3_nt: TGTGCCAGCAGCGCCGAATCGGGACTCCCTTACTACGAGCAGTACTTC

cdr3_length: 15
clone_size: -
v_call: TRBV2
d_call: -
j_call: TRBJ2-1
cdr3_aa: CASSDAYPLYNEQFF
cdr3_nt: TGTGCCAGCAGTGACGCCTACCCCCTCTACAATGAGCAGTTCTTC

cdr3_length: 14
clone_size: -
v_call: TRBV6-4
d_call: -
j_call: TRBJ1-1
cdr3_aa: CASREFERGTEAFF
cdr3_nt: TGTGCCAGCAGAGAATTTGAACGGGGCACTGAAGCTTTCTTT

cdr3_length: 13
clone_size: -
v_call: TRBV9
d_call: -
j_call: TRBJ1-1
cdr3_aa: CASSVVSGTEAFF
cdr3_nt: TGTGCCAGCAGCGTGGTAAGCGGCACTGAAGCTTTCTTT

cdr3_length: 15
clone_size: -
v_call: TRBV19
d_call: TRBD2
j_call: TRBJ2-7
cdr3_aa: CASSIVLAGTYEQYF
cdr3_nt: TGTGCCAGTAGTATCGTACTAGCGGGAACCTACGAGCAGTACTTC

cdr3_length: 15
clone_size: -
v_call: TRBV6-1
d_call: -
j_call: TRBJ2-2
cdr3_aa: CASSGSGINTGELFF
cdr3_nt: TGTGCCAGCAGTGGATCCGGGATCAACACCGGGGAGCTGTTTTTT

cdr3_length: 15
clone_size: -
v_call: TRBV5-6
d_call: -
j_call: TRBJ2-4
cdr3_aa: CASSGNYAAKNIQYF
cdr3_nt: TGTGCCAGCAGCGGAAACTACGCAGCCAAAAACATTCAGTACTTC

cdr3_length: 15
clone_size: -
v_call: TRBV28
d_call: TRBD2
j_call: TRBJ2-1
cdr3_aa: CASSRATSGVSEQFF
cdr3_nt: TGTGCCAGCAGTCGTGCGACTAGCGGGGTCTCGGAGCAGTTCTTC

cdr3_length: 15
clone_size: -
v_call: TRBV11-2
d_call: -
j_call: TRBJ2-7
cdr3_aa: CASSLTPGLTYEQYF
cdr3_nt: TGTGCCAGCAGCTTAACCCCGGGACTGACCTACGAGCAGTACTTC

cdr3_length: 18
clone_size: -
v_call: TRBV11-3
d_call: TRBD2
j_call: TRBJ2-7
cdr3_aa: CASSLGRPSGEASYEQYF
cdr3_nt: TGTGCCAGCAGCTTAGGGCGGCCTAGCGGAGAAGCCTCCTACGAGCAGTACTTC

cdr3_length: 15
clone_size: -
v_call: TRBV27
d_call: TRBD2
j_call: TRBJ2-3
cdr3_aa: CASSFFLGGADTQYF
cdr3_nt: TGTGCCAGCAGTTTCTTCCTTGGGGGGGCAGATACGCAGTATTTT

cdr3_length: 13
clone_size: -
v_call: TRBV30
d_call: TRBD1
j_call: TRBJ2-1
cdr3_aa: CAWIGMGQDEQFF
cdr3_nt: TGTGCCTGGATCGGGATGGGACAGGATGAGCAGTTCTTC

cdr3_length: 13
clone_size: -
v_call: TRBV29-1
d_call: -
j_call: TRBJ2-2
cdr3_aa: CSVRHVNTGELFF
cdr3_nt: TGCAGCGTCAGACACGTGAACACCGGGGAGCTGTTTTTT

cdr3_length: 14
clone_size: -
v_call: TRBV5-6
d_call: -
j_call: TRBJ2-3
cdr3_aa: CASKQGEGTDTQYF
cdr3_nt: TGTGCCAGTAAACAGGGAGAGGGCACAGATACGCAGTATTTT

cdr3_length: 15
clone_size: -
v_call: TRBV10-3
d_call: TRBD1
j_call: TRBJ1-3
cdr3_aa: CAISEGTGAGNTIYF
cdr3_nt: TGTGCCATCAGTGAAGGGACAGGGGCTGGAAACACCATATATTTT

cdr3_length: 17
clone_size: -
v_call: TRBV9
d_call: TRBD2
j_call: TRBJ2-2
cdr3_aa: CASSTPSLAGETGELFF
cdr3_nt: TGTGCCAGCAGCACCCCATCACTAGCGGGAGAAACCGGGGAGCTGTTTTTT

cdr3_length: 14
clone_size: once
v_call: TRBV11-2
d_call: -
j_call: TRBJ1-2
cdr3_aa: CASSLGVYGYGYTF
cdr3_nt: TGTGCCAGCAGCTTAGGAGTGTACGGCTATGGCTACACCTTC

cdr3_length: 15
clone_size: -
v_call: TRBV4-1
d_call: -
j_call: TRBJ1-5
cdr3_aa: CASSQASGNIQPQHF
cdr3_nt: TGCGCCAGCAGCCAAGCGTCAGGGAATATTCAGCCCCAGCATTTT

cdr3_length: 16
clone_size: -
v_call: TRBV13
d_call: TRBD2
j_call: TRBJ2-7
cdr3_aa: CASSRRTSGSLYEQYF
cdr3_nt: TGTGCCAGCAGCCGGAGGACTAGCGGGAGTTTATACGAGCAGTACTTC

cdr3_length: 17
clone_size: -
v_call: TRBV16
d_call: -
j_call: TRBJ1-5
cdr3_aa: CASSQFFSDRGNQPQHF
cdr3_nt: TGTGCCAGCAGCCAATTTTTTTCTGATAGAGGCAATCAGCCCCAGCATTTT

cdr3_length: 16
clone_size: -
v_call: TRBV5-6
d_call: TRBD2
j_call: TRBJ2-7
cdr3_aa: CASSWGAVSGTYEQYF
cdr3_nt: TGTGCCAGCAGCTGGGGGGCTGTTAGCGGGACCTACGAGCAGTACTTC

cdr3_length: 12
clone_size: -
v_call: TRBV27
d_call: -
j_call: TRBJ1-2
cdr3_aa: CASRDTHIGYTF
cdr3_nt: TGTGCCAGCCGGGACACCCATATCGGCTACACCTTC

cdr3_length: 16
clone_size: once
v_call: TRBV4-2
d_call: TRBD2
j_call: TRBJ2-7
cdr3_aa: CASSQGGSVAGSEQYF
cdr3_nt: TGTGCCAGCAGCCAAGGCGGATCGGTAGCGGGATCTGAGCAGTACTTC

cdr3_length: 15
clone_size: -
v_call: TRBV7-9
d_call: TRBD1
j_call: TRBJ2-7
cdr3_aa: CASSLRDRGGYEQYF
cdr3_nt: TGTGCCAGCAGCTTACGGGACAGGGGTGGATACGAGCAGTACTTC

cdr3_length: 14
clone_size: -
v_call: TRBV5-1
d_call: TRBD1
j_call: TRBJ1-2
cdr3_aa: CASSDDRGNYGYTF
cdr3_nt: TGCGCCAGCAGCGACGACAGGGGCAACTATGGCTACACCTTC

cdr3_length: 14
clone_size: -
v_call: TRBV11-2
d_call: -
j_call: TRBJ2-7
cdr3_aa: CASSFGGSPYEQYF
cdr3_nt: TGTGCCAGCAGTTTCGGAGGCAGTCCCTACGAGCAGTACTTC

cdr3_length: 14
clone_size: -
v_call: TRBV6-5
d_call: -
j_call: TRBJ2-7
cdr3_aa: CASSYSAGSDEQYF
cdr3_nt: TGTGCCAGCAGTTACTCGGCCGGGAGTGACGAGCAGTACTTC

cdr3_length: 13
clone_size: -
v_call: TRBV30
d_call: -
j_call: TRBJ1-1
cdr3_aa: CAWSASSNTEAFF
cdr3_nt: TGTGCCTGGAGTGCCTCGTCTAACACTGAAGCTTTCTTT

cdr3_length: 13
clone_size: -
v_call: TRBV28
d_call: TRBD1
j_call: TRBJ1-2
cdr3_aa: CASSFRGLYGYTF
cdr3_nt: TGTGCCAGCAGTTTCAGGGGGCTTTATGGCTACACCTTC

cdr3_length: 16
clone_size: -
v_call: TRBV27
d_call: TRBD1
j_call: TRBJ1-1
cdr3_aa: CASSSGQGGWNTEAFF
cdr3_nt: TGTGCCAGCAGTTCAGGACAGGGGGGATGGAACACTGAAGCTTTCTTT

cdr3_length: 15
clone_size: -
v_call: TRBV27
d_call: TRBD1
j_call: TRBJ2-7
cdr3_aa: CASRPGQGPAYEQYF
cdr3_nt: TGTGCCAGCAGGCCGGGACAGGGGCCCGCCTACGAGCAGTACTTC

cdr3_length: 14
clone_size: -
v_call: TRBV27
d_call: -
j_call: TRBJ2-7
cdr3_aa: CASSLNPSGYEQYF
cdr3_nt: TGTGCCAGCAGTCTCAACCCGAGCGGCTACGAGCAGTACTTC

cdr3_length: 13
clone_size: -
v_call: TRBV29-1
d_call: TRBD1
j_call: TRBJ1-1
cdr3_aa: CSGMDRENTEAFF
cdr3_nt: TGCAGCGGGATGGACAGGGAAAACACTGAAGCTTTCTTT

cdr3_length: 14
clone_size: -
v_call: TRBV7-2
d_call: -
j_call: TRBJ2-7
cdr3_aa: CASRGGVAAYEQYF
cdr3_nt: TGTGCCAGCAGGGGCGGGGTAGCAGCTTACGAGCAGTACTTC

cdr3_length: 14
clone_size: -
v_call: TRBV4-3
d_call: TRBD2
j_call: TRBJ2-7
cdr3_aa: CASSQDLGGNEQYF
cdr3_nt: TGCGCCAGCAGCCAAGATCTGGGGGGGAACGAGCAGTACTTC

cdr3_length: 14
clone_size: -
v_call: TRBV19
d_call: TRBD1
j_call: TRBJ2-7
cdr3_aa: CASSAGQGSYEQYF
cdr3_nt: TGTGCCAGTAGTGCGGGACAGGGCTCCTACGAGCAGTACTTC

cdr3_length: 16
clone_size: -
v_call: TRBV4-1
d_call: TRBD1
j_call: TRBJ1-5
cdr3_aa: CASSQRPGQGNQPQHF
cdr3_nt: TGCGCCAGCAGCCAAAGACCCGGACAGGGCAATCAGCCCCAGCATTTT

cdr3_length: 15
clone_size: -
v_call: TRBV2
d_call: TRBD2
j_call: TRBJ2-5
cdr3_aa: CASKISGRYQETQYF
cdr3_nt: TGTGCCAGCAAGATTAGCGGGAGGTACCAAGAGACCCAGTACTTC

cdr3_length: 13
clone_size: -
v_call: TRBV27
d_call: -
j_call: TRBJ1-2
cdr3_aa: CASKTRGRGGYTF
cdr3_nt: TGTGCCAGCAAAACCAGGGGCAGGGGTGGCTACACCTTC